Listed here are 30 T cell receptor beta chains from one sample, sequenced in a study of cytomegalovirus exposure and HLA in healthy donors. The study ran its PCR with 60 Vbeta and 13 Jbeta primers. Clones were read by immunoSEQ multiplex PCR, and TCRdb kept only the in-frame ones, dropping some. The data contain roughly 250,000 clones, approximately 84% of them singletons. The sequencing input was PBMCs. Source of these receptors: a woman aged 40 to 49 in good health and CMV-seropositive.

This clone has only a few counts. DNA for the CDR3: TGTGCCAGCAGGACTGGGCGGCGGGGAGATACGCAGTATTTT. Translation gives CASRTGRRGDTQYF. The rearrangement uses TRBV28 and TRBJ2-3; D is possibly TRBD2 (6 bases). Per the germline V gene, CDR1 is MDHEN and CDR2 is SYDVKM. The CDR3 covers 14 residues. Trimming pared 6 bases from V and 5 bases from J, leaving 15 bases between.

The rearrangement links TRBV5-6 to TRBJ2-3, with unresolved D. CDR1 is SGHDT and CDR2 is YYEEEE in the germline V gene. This CDR3 is built from 13 residues. Trimming removed 2 bases from V and 3 bases from J, with 7 bases in between. The CDR3 here is CASSFTATDTQYF. The CDR3 DNA is TGTGCCAGCAGCTTTACAGCTACAGATACGCAGTATTTT.

This clone was seen a single time. The V gene is TRBV18, the J gene TRBJ2-5; 7 nucleotides match TRBD1. The J call could be wrong; TRBJ2-7 is a better fit for the DNA end. Per germline, CDR1 KGHSH and CDR2 LQKENI. This CDR3 comprises 13 residues. In DNA, the CDR3 is TGTGCCAGCTCCGCGTTACAGGGGTACGAGCAGTACTTC. Protein: CASSALQGYEQYF.

The chain links TRBV5-1 to TRBJ2-7; 9 bases line up with TRBD1. The CDR3 length is 17 residues. Trimming cost V 2 bases and J 7 bases; bases outside gene matches: 16. Germline values: CDR1 SGHRS, CDR2 YFSETQ. The CDR3 spells CASSFTGGAGRAKEQYF. CDR3 DNA sequence: TGCGCCAGCAGCTTCACAGGGGGCGCTGGGCGAGCTAAGGAGCAGTACTTC. Using reference TRBV5-1 and TRBJ2-7 for the parts outside the CDR3, the full variable domain is KAGVTQTPRYLIKTRGQQVTLSCSPISGHRSVSWYQQTPGQGLQFLFEYFSETQRNKGNFPGRFSGRQFSNSRSEMNVSTLELGDSALYLCASSFTGGAGRAKEQYFGPGTRLTVT.

V usage is TRBV7-2 and J usage is TRBJ1-4; 7 bases map to TRBD1. V shed 5 bases, J shed 3 bases, and the junction held 6 bases outside the gene matches. The CDR3 consists of 15 residues. Germline-derived CDR1 and CDR2 are SGHTA and FQGNSA. For the CDR3, the DNA is TGTGCCAGCAGCGATCCGGGACAGTCTAATGAAAAACTGTTTTTT. It encodes CASSDPGQSNEKLFF.

This clone has more than one count but fewer than ten. This chain links TRBV6-1 with TRBJ2-5; no reliable D call. CDR1 and CDR2 (germline): MNHNS, SASEGT. The CDR3 is made up of 16 amino acids. Between the trimmed V and J ends, which lost 3 bases and 5 bases, there was a span of 19 bases. CDR3 coding DNA: TGTGCCAGCAGTGACCAAAGCCGTAGGTTACAGGAGACCCAGTACTTC. Amino acids: CASSDQSRRLQETQYF.

The gene calls are TRBV9 and TRBJ2-3; D is uncertain. The CDR3 is 16 residues long. Germline V gives CDR1 SGDLS, CDR2 YYNGEE. V lost 0 bases to trimming and J lost 6 bases, with 17 bases between them. In DNA, the CDR3 is TGTGCCAGCAGCGTAGGGAGTTCCATTGGAGCGGATACGCAGTATTTT. Its translation is CASSVGSSIGADTQYF.

This clone showed up just a few times. This chain links TRBV28 with TRBJ2-5; no definite D call. Trimming shortened V by 3 bases and J by 3 bases, and 11 bases separated the two germline ends. Germline V gene lookup returns CDR1 MDHEN and CDR2 SYDVKM. CDR3 length: 14 residues. CDR3: CASSLGPLKETQYF. CDR3 DNA sequence: TGTGCCAGCAGTTTGGGCCCCCTGAAAGAGACCCAGTACTTC.

The chain recombines TRBV2 with TRBJ2-3; 8 positions agree with TRBD1. CDR3 length equals 15 residues. J gave up 4 bases and V 6 bases, and 9 bases lay outside the gene matches. CDR1 SNHLY and CDR2 FYNNEI come from the germline V gene. The CDR3 is CASRQGDRVADTQYF. The CDR3 DNA follows: TGTGCCAGCAGACAGGGGGATCGAGTGGCAGATACGCAGTATTTT.

This sequence joins TRBV9 and TRBJ1-6; possibly TRBD1 for D (6 bases). Per the germline V gene, CDR1 is SGDLS and CDR2 is YYNGEE. This CDR3 spans 15 amino acids. The V and J ends lost 0 bases and 10 bases respectively, with 14 bases between them. The CDR3 DNA is TGTGCCAGCAGCGTAGCCCCAGGGGAATCATCACCCCTCCACTTT. Translation gives CASSVAPGESSPLHF.

This clone has more than one count but fewer than ten. The same CDR3 is also encoded by other DNA sequences in this sample. The chain recombines TRBV7-2 with TRBJ1-4; perhaps TRBD1 as D (5 bases). The CDR3 runs to 13 residues. The germline CDR1 and CDR2 sequences are SGHTA and FQGNSA. The V end lost 1 base, the J end lost 8 bases, and 8 bases lay between the germline ends. CDR3 DNA sequence: TGTGCCAGCAGCTTAGGGAGGGGCGAAAAACTGTTTTTT. Protein sequence: CASSLGRGEKLFF.

The chain carries TRBV28 and TRBJ2-7; TRBD1 matches at 10 bases. This CDR3 is 14 amino acids long. The ends lost 3 bases at V and 7 bases at J; junction bases unmatched: 6. CDR1 and CDR2 (germline): MDHEN, SYDVKM. This CDR3 reads CASSFGTGVREQYF. CDR3 coding DNA: TGTGCCAGCAGTTTCGGGACAGGGGTTCGGGAGCAGTACTTC.

This sequence joins TRBV19 and TRBJ1-6; tentative D call: TRBD1 (5 bases). V was shortened by 4 bases and J by 12 bases, with 16 bases between the two germline ends. Germline assignment: CDR1 LNHDA and CDR2 SQIVND (reference sequence). The length of the CDR3 is 14 residues. CDR3 residues: CASSTTGSGGPLHF. CDR3 DNA: TGTGCCAGTAGTACTACTGGGTCGGGGGGACCCCTCCACTTT.

V usage is TRBV5-4 and J usage is TRBJ2-1, with a tentative D call TRBD1 (5 bases). CDR3 length equals 16 residues. Deletions cut 2 bases from V and 3 bases from J, with 15 bases between. CDR1 and CDR2 from the germline V gene are SGHNT and YYREEE (reference sequence). The CDR3 is CASSFGHNLGYNEQFF. CDR3 coding DNA: TGTGCCAGCAGCTTCGGACACAACCTGGGCTACAATGAGCAGTTCTTC.

The rearrangement uses TRBV7-9 and TRBJ2-3; 13 bases map to TRBD2. The CDR3 is 17 amino acids. CDR1 is SEHNR, CDR2 FQNEAQ, per germline (reference sequence). V lost 1 base and J lost 3; bases outside the gene matches: 4. CDR3 nucleotides: TGTGCCAGCAGCTTAGGGACTAGCGGGAGTAGGACAGATACGCAGTATTTT. It codes for CASSLGTSGSRTDTQYF.

V usage is TRBV30 and J usage is TRBJ1-3, with 7 positions matching TRBD1. Germline-derived CDR1 and CDR2 are GTSNPN and SVGIG (reference sequence). The CDR3 spans 15 residues. The V gene end was trimmed by 1 base and the J gene end by 6 bases; junction bases not matched to a gene: 9. CDR3 residues: CAWSAPPGGSNTIYF. For the CDR3, the DNA is TGTGCCTGGAGTGCCCCCCCAGGGGGTTCAAACACCATATATTTT.

This clone was found once. The identical CDR3 is also encoded by other nucleotide sequences in the sample. V and J are TRBV27 and TRBJ2-7; 11 nucleotides line up with TRBD1. With V trimmed by 1 base and J by 6 bases, 2 bases remained unmatched. The CDR3 contains 14 residues. From germline, CDR1 is MNHEY and CDR2 SMNVEV (reference sequence). CDR3 protein: CASSLWGQGGEQYF. The CDR3 DNA reads as TGTGCCAGCAGTTTATGGGGACAGGGGGGCGAGCAGTACTTC.

The chain's CDR3 is CASSPWTSGRANEQFF. The CDR3 DNA follows: TGTGCCAGCAGCCCGTGGACTAGCGGGAGGGCAAATGAGCAGTTCTTC. The chain combines TRBV9 with TRBJ2-1, with TRBD2 matching over 15 bases. Germline assignment: CDR1 SGDLS and CDR2 YYNGEE. Trimming cost V 4 bases and J 7 bases; bases outside gene matches: 6. This CDR3 comprises 16 residues.

Only one count was recorded for this clone. The rearrangement joins TRBV4-3 to TRBJ2-2, with 10 nucleotides matching TRBD2. V gave up 4 bases and J gave up 5 bases; unmatched junction bases: 13. Germline V gene sequence: CDR1 LGHNA, CDR2 YSLEER. The CDR3 totals 18 residues. The CDR3 nucleotides read TGCGCCAGCAGCCGGCCCGCAGCGGGAGGGCCGGGGACCGGGGAGCTGTTTTTT. This encodes CASSRPAAGGPGTGELFF.

The rearrangement links TRBV28 to TRBJ2-4; D gene uncertain. CDR3 size: 12 residues. V gave up 7 bases and J gave up 8 bases, with 12 bases separating them. The germline CDR1 and CDR2 sequences are MDHEN and SYDVKM. The CDR3 is CASTDQDYIQYF. Here the CDR3 DNA reads TGTGCCAGCACCGACCAGGATTACATTCAGTACTTC.

The chain joins TRBV7-6 to TRBJ2-3; D gene uncertain. Germline-derived CDR1 and CDR2 are SGHVS and FNYEAQ. The CDR3 is 13 amino acids. V was clipped by 4 bases and J by 5 bases, with 10 bases between them. The CDR3 DNA follows: TGTGCCAGCAGCTGGGTGCCGGGAGATACGCAGTATTTT. Translated, it gives CASSWVPGDTQYF.

CDR3 DNA sequence: TGTGCCAGCAGCGGGACTAGCCCCTCCTACGAGCAGTACTTC. As protein: CASSGTSPSYEQYF. This chain links TRBV7-2 with TRBJ2-7; the match to TRBD2 covers 9 bases. CDR3 length: 14 amino acids. J was trimmed by 0 bases and V by 5 bases; bases with no gene match: 2. Germline V CDR1 and CDR2: SGHTA, FQGNSA.

This clone was observed a single time. J is TRBJ2-3 and V is TRBV20-1; D is unresolved. Trimming removed 3 bases from V and 3 bases from J, with 4 bases in between. Per the germline V gene, CDR1 is DFQATT and CDR2 is SNEGSKA (reference sequence). The CDR3 covers 11 residues. The CDR3 DNA follows: TGCAGTGCTAGTCTTACAGATACGCAGTATTTT. Its protein is CSASLTDTQYF.

A few counts support this clone. V is TRBV6-5 and J is TRBJ1-1; D is ambiguous. The germline V gene has CDR1 MNHEY and CDR2 SVGAGI. The CDR3 is 12 residues long. V was trimmed by 2 bases and J by 8 bases, leaving 9 bases between them. The CDR3 region is CASSYPRGEAFF. CDR3 nucleotide sequence: TGTGCCAGCAGTTACCCCAGAGGAGAAGCTTTCTTT.

Concerning this clone: The junction departs from the called germline gene at one end, perhaps through a read error. This chain connects TRBV7-8 to TRBJ1-4; 12 nucleotides align to TRBD1. The CDR3 is 17 amino acids. Germline CDR1 is SGHVS and CDR2 is FQNEAQ. CDR3 amino acids: CVSSPRDRGLTNEKLFF. The CDR3 DNA reads as TGTGTCAGCAGCCCTCGGGACAGGGGGCTTACTAATGAAAAACTGTTTTTT.

The V call is TRBV27, the J call TRBJ2-1; possible D gene TRBD2, 6 bases. Germline V gene lookup returns CDR1 MNHEY and CDR2 SMNVEV (reference sequence). Trimming stripped 5 bases from V and 8 bases from J, with 13 bases between. This CDR3 is 13 amino acids long. CDR3 bases: TGTGCCAGCAGTGCCAGACTAGTTGATGAGCAGTTCTTC. Its protein product is CASSARLVDEQFF.

This clone was recorded only once. The chain recombines TRBV7-6 with TRBJ2-2, with D uncertain. The germline gives CDR1 SGHVS, CDR2 FNYEAQ. Trimming took off 1 base at V and 0 bases at J, with 9 bases between the two ends. This CDR3 is 16 amino acids long. The CDR3 protein is CASSLGQASNTGELFF. For the CDR3, the DNA is TGTGCCAGCAGCTTAGGGCAGGCCTCGAACACCGGGGAGCTGTTTTTT.

The CDR3 protein is CASSLSWVAGTPGDTQYF. In DNA form, the CDR3 reads TGCGCCAGCAGCTTGTCTTGGGTAGCGGGAACACCGGGAGATACGCAGTATTTT. The chain uses TRBV5-1 and TRBJ2-3; 8 bases line up with TRBD2. CDR1 SGHRS and CDR2 YFSETQ come from the germline V gene. Trimming at V came to 1 base and at J to 5 bases, leaving 15 bases not matched to a gene. The length of the CDR3 is 18 residues.

In DNA form, the CDR3 reads TGTGCCAGCAGCCACAGCGGTACCACCGGGGAGCTGTTTTTT. It translates to CASSHSGTTGELFF. The rearrangement links TRBV11-3 to TRBJ2-2; possibly TRBD2 for D (5 bases). Germline V gene data show CDR1 as SGHNT and CDR2 as YENEEA. This CDR3 is 14 amino acids long. V was pared by 5 bases and J by 4 bases, with 11 bases between.

V is TRBV5-4 and J is TRBJ2-7; 8 positions agree with TRBD1. Per the germline V gene, CDR1 is SGHNT and CDR2 is YYREEE (reference sequence). The V gene end was trimmed by 4 bases and the J gene end by 2 bases; junction bases not matched to a gene: 8. The CDR3 covers 15 residues. The CDR3: CASSTRTGFPYEQYF. CDR3 nucleotides: TGTGCCAGCAGCACAAGGACAGGGTTCCCCTACGAGCAGTACTTC.